Presented here are 2 T cell receptor beta chains from one specimen sequenced in a study of PD-1 blockade in classical Hodgkin lymphoma. Indicated time point: newly diagnosed, previously untreated cHL patient sample. Out of thawed PBMCs, magnetic negative selection purified CD4+ T cells. Clones were read by immunoSEQ multiplex PCR, and TCRdb kept only the in-frame ones, dropping some. This sample yields roughly 30,000 clones, of which about 89% are seen a single time; 0.22% belongs to the top ten. Sequencing input: CD4+ T cells from blood. Receptors were obtained from a human donor with classical Hodgkin lymphoma.

The genes are TRBV28 and TRBJ1-4, with 7 bases aligning to TRBD1. Germline assignment: CDR1 MDHEN and CDR2 SYDVKM. V lost 5 bases and J lost 4; bases outside the gene matches: 7. This CDR3 contains 15 residues. The CDR3 is CASSRDSSHNEKLFF. DNA for the CDR3: TGTGCCAGCAGTCGGGACAGTTCTCATAATGAAAAACTGTTTTTT.

The chain recombines TRBV5-4 with TRBJ2-1; unclear D gene. Germline V gene data show CDR1 as SGHNT and CDR2 as YYREEE (reference sequence). CDR3 length: 16 amino acids. Deletions cut 1 base from V and 0 bases from J, with 11 bases between. CDR3 nucleotide sequence: TGTGCCAGCAGCTTGAACACCATAATCTCCTACAATGAGCAGTTCTTC. This translates into CASSLNTIISYNEQFF.